This entry describes one TCR beta chain. What it recognizes is unknown. This sample was taken from a study of T cell responses to AZD1222 COVID-19 vaccine. Findings and limits, study-wide: Females outnumbered males among donors, who were mostly white British; clonal diversity was possibly underestimated. Regions 160-218 and 743-854 held dominance among vaccine-associated CD4 TCRs, which spanned spike. Epitopes outside B.1.351 and B.1.1.7 mutated regions reportedly drew nearly half of spike TCRs.

The method was immunoSEQ multiplex PCR; TCRdb's version includes in-frame clones alone and lacks a portion of them. The table lists 160,000 or so clones, less than 90% of them singletons, with 1.5% to 2% in the top ten. The trim removed 6 bases at V and 1 base at J, leaving 4 bases unmatched. The CDR3 contains 14 residues. In germline, CDR1 is MDHEN, CDR2 SYDVKM. The clonotype comes from an adult in good health. Source: peripheral blood, taken on day 0 of AZD1222 vaccination. J is TRBJ1-1 and V is TRBV28, with 8 positions matching TRBD1. The CDR3 loop reads CASRFTGGNTEAFF. CDR3 in DNA: TGTGCCAGCAGATTTACAGGGGGGAACACTGAAGCTTTCTTT.